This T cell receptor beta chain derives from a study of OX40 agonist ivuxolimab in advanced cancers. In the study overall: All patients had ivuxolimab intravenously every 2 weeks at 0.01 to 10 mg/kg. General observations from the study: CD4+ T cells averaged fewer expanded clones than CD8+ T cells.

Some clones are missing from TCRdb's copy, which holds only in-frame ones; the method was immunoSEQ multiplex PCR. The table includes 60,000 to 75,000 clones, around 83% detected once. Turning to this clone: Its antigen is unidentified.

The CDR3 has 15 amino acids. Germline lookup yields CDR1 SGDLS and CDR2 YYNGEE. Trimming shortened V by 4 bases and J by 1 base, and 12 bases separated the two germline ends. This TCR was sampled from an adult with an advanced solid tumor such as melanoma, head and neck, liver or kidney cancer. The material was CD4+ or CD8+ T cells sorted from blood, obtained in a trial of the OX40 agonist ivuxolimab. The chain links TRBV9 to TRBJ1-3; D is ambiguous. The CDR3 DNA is TGTGCCAGCAGCTCAGAAGGGATTTCTGGAAACACCATATATTTT. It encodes CASSSEGISGNTIYF. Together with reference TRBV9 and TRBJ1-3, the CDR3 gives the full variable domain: DSGVTQTPKHLITATGQRVTLRCSPRSGDLSVYWYQQSLDQGLQFLIQYYNGEERAKGNILERFSAQQFPDLHSELNLSSLELGDSALYFCASSSEGISGNTIYFGEGSWLTVV.